This entry features one T cell receptor beta chain sequence. The sample carries other DNA sequences with the same CDR3. Clones were sequenced by immunoSEQ multiplex PCR, and TCRdb holds only the in-frame ones, with some missing. The sample has 150,000 to 200,000 clones, approximately 93% seen once. This sample stems from a study of blood T cell repertoires in COVID-19. This CDR3 comprises 13 residues. V was pared by 4 bases and J by 3 bases, with 9 bases between. The germline V gene encodes CDR1 LNHDA and CDR2 SQIVND (reference sequence). The TCR originated in a woman aged 55-69 years with COVID-19, enrolled during active disease. Sequenced: peripheral blood. The V gene is TRBV19, the J gene TRBJ1-1; D is possibly TRBD1 (5 bases). The CDR3 sequence is CASSSTGDTEAFF. In nucleotides, the CDR3 is TGTGCCAGTAGTAGTACGGGGGACACTGAAGCTTTCTTT.